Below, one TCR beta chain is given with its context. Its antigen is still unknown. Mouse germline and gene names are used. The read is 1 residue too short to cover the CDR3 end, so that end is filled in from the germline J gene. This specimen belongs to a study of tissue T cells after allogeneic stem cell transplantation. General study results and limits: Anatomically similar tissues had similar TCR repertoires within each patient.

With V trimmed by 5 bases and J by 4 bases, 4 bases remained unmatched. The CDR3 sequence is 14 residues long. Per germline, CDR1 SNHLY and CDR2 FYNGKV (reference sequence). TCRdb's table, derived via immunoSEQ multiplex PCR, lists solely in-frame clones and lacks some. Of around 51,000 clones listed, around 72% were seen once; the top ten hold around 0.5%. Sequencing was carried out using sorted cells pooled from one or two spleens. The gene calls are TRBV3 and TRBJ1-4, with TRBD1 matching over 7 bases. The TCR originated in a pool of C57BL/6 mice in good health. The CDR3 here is CASSRTGVNERLFF. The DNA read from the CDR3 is TGTGCCAGCAGCCGAACAGGGGTCAACGAAAGATTATTT. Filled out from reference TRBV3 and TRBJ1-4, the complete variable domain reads GPKVLQIPSHQIIDMGQMVTLNCDPVSNHLYFYWYKQILGQQMEFLVNFYNGKVMEKSKLFKDQFSVERPDGSYFTLKIQPTALEDSAVYFCASSRTGVNERLFFGHGTKLSVL.